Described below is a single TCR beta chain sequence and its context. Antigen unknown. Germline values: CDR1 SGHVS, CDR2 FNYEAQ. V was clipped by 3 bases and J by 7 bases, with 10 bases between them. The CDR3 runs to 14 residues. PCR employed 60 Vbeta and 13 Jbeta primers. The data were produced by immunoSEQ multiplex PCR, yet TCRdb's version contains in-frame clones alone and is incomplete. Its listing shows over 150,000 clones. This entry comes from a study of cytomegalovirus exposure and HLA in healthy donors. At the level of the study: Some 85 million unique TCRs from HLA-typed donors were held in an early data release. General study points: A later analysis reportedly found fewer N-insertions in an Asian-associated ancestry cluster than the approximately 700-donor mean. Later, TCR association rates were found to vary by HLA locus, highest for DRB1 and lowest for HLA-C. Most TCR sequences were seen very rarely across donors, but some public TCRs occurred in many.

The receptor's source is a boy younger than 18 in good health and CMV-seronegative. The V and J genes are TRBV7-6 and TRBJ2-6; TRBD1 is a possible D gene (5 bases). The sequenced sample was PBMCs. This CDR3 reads CASSFGGAANVLTF. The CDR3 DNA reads TGTGCCAGCAGCTTTGGTGGGGCAGCCAACGTCCTGACTTTC.